This T cell receptor (beta chain) was identified during a study of T cell clonality in common variable immunodeficiency. About this clone: The read halts 3 residues ahead of the CDR3 end, with the missing end drawn from the germline J gene.

Sequencing used immunoSEQ multiplex PCR; TCRdb keeps in-frame clones, though not all of them. In total the sample includes about 52,000 clones, none of them seen once. Patients and controls were mostly of Caucasian heritage. In germline, CDR1 is KGHSH, CDR2 LQKENI. The CDR3 sequence is 14 residues long. Sequencing input: peripheral blood mononuclear cells. The receptor was isolated from a person aged 18 to 70 in good health. The chain combines TRBV18 with TRBJ1-2; D not certain. CDR3 amino acids: CASSPPQSYNDYTF. The covered CDR3 bases are TGTGCCAGCTCACCACCGCAATCATACAATGAC.